Included here is one TCR beta chain sequence, with context. The sample originates from a study of blood T cell repertoires in COVID-19. At the level of the study: Samples came from the United States, Italy and Spain, spanning acute and convalescent COVID-19. T cells, B-cell-depleted T cells, or PBMCs supplied cDNA or gDNA.

Per the study methods: Reference gene primer amplification in the assay estimated nucleated cell counts. Generated by immunoSEQ multiplex PCR, the TCRdb table keeps only in-frame clones and is missing some. Clone size and V and J calls were adopted from that table, with D and trimming inferred from the DNA. In the table there are a few hundred thousand clones, about 88% of which are singletons. The V and J ends lost 0 bases and 1 base respectively, with 15 bases between them. Germline CDR1 is SGHVS and CDR2 is FQNEAQ. The CDR3 has 17 amino acids. This clonotype was obtained from a woman aged 55-69 years with acute or convalescent COVID-19. The V gene is TRBV7-8, the J gene TRBJ1-1; TRBD1 might be the D (5 bases). Sequencing was done on a sample of peripheral blood. The chain's CDR3 is CASSLASGGAGNTEAFF. Here the CDR3 DNA reads TGTGCCAGCAGCTTAGCGTCGGGAGGGGCCGGGAACACTGAAGCTTTCTTT.